These T cell receptor beta chains were read from a single sample in a study of shared clonotypes between healthy human individuals. Measured with immunoSEQ multiplex PCR; TCRdb has only the in-frame clones, and not every one. The table lists around 2,000,000 clones, roughly 94% of them singletons. Input material: naive CD4+ T cells sorted from blood. The receptors come from a young man in good health. Both conserved end residues are part of each CDR3. D genes are given only for firm matches. Part of the rows lack a size; the others show once, few, many or a class for expanded clones.

-,TRBJ1-5,-,TRBV4-3,TGCGCCAGCAGCCGCGACAGGATTAGCAATCAGCCCCAGCATTTT,CASSRDRISNQPQHF
-,TRBJ2-1,TRBD1,TRBV4-1,TGCGCCAGCAGCCAAGAGGGGGACAGGGGGCACTACAATGAGCAGTTCTTC,CASSQEGDRGHYNEQFF
-,TRBJ2-5,-,TRBV6-5,TGTGCCAGCCGCGGGTACCAAGAGACCCAGTACTTC,CASRGYQETQYF
-,TRBJ1-6,-,TRBV30,TGTGCCTGGAGTGATCCAACAGCCGGGACAAAAGGTTCACCCCTCCACTTT,CAWSDPTAGTKGSPLHF
-,TRBJ1-6,-,TRBV4-1,TGCGCCAGCAGCCAAGTAAGCGGACCTCGGAACTCACCCCTCCACTTT,CASSQVSGPRNSPLHF
-,TRBJ2-3,-,TRBV10-1,TGCGCCAGCAGTGAAGGGGGGCCCACAGATACGCAGTATTTT,CASSEGGPTDTQYF
-,TRBJ2-3,-,TRBV7-7,TGTGCTAGCAGCCTCGGGACAATCTCTAGCACAGATACGCAGTATTTT,CASSLGTISSTDTQYF
-,TRBJ1-4,-,TRBV6-1,TGTGCCAGCAGTGGGATCAGGGCTTCTGGTGAAAAACTGTTTTTT,CASSGIRASGEKLFF
few,TRBJ2-5,-,TRBV6-4,TGTGCCAGCACCGCCCCGACTACCCATGTTTATACCCAGTACTTC,CASTAPTTHVYTQYF
-,TRBJ2-7,-,TRBV21-1,TGTGCCAGCAGACTAGCGGGGTTCCCGTACGAGCAGTACTTC,CASRLAGFPYEQYF
-,TRBJ2-7,TRBD1,TRBV18,TGTGCCAGCTCACCAGGGACAGGGGGGTCCTACGAGCAGTACTTC,CASSPGTGGSYEQYF
-,TRBJ1-1,-,TRBV18,TGTGCCAGCTCACCACTTGGCCAGGGAAGCACTGAAGCTTTCTTT,CASSPLGQGSTEAFF
few,TRBJ2-5,TRBD2,TRBV5-4,TGTGCCAGCAGCACGATGGGGGAGGGCCGGGAGACCCAGTACTTC,CASSTMGEGRETQYF
-,TRBJ2-7,-,TRBV5-1,TGCGCCAGCAGCTTGGCCCTGGGAGGCGGGACCTACGAGCAGTACTTC,CASSLALGGGTYEQYF
-,TRBJ2-5,-,TRBV11-2,TGTGCCAGCAGCTTAGCTGGGACGGGAGAGACCCAGTACTTC,CASSLAGTGETQYF
-,TRBJ2-7,-,TRBV5-1,TGCGCCAGCAGCTCCGGGTCCAGCGAGCAGTACTTC,CASSSGSSEQYF
-,TRBJ1-5,-,TRBV5-1,TGCGCCAGCAGCTTGACGCTTAATCAGCCCCAGCATTTT,CASSLTLNQPQHF
-,TRBJ1-2,-,TRBV5-4,TGTGCCAGCAGCCCAATTGACAGACCCTATGGCTACACCTTC,CASSPIDRPYGYTF
-,TRBJ2-3,TRBD1,TRBV5-6,TGTGCCAGCAGCTTTCTCCGGACAGGGGGAACCACAGATACGCAGTATTTT,CASSFLRTGGTTDTQYF
-,TRBJ2-7,TRBD2,TRBV7-2,TGTGCCAGCAGCTTAAGGCTAGCGGGGCGCTACGAGCAGTACTTC,CASSLRLAGRYEQYF
-,TRBJ2-7,-,TRBV5-1,TGCGCCAGCCAAGCTTGGGTATCTGTAGGGAACGAGCAGTACTTC,CASQAWVSVGNEQYF
-,TRBJ2-6,-,TRBV28,TGTGCCAGCAGCCCTGCCGGGACATCTTCTGGGGCCAACGTCCTGACTTTC,CASSPAGTSSGANVLTF
-,TRBJ1-1,-,TRBV7-9,TGTGCCAGCAGCTTAGTACAGGGTCGGGACACTGAAGCTTTCTTT,CASSLVQGRDTEAFF
-,TRBJ2-3,-,TRBV2,TGTGCCAGCAGTTCCCTACGGGGAGGAGATACGCAGTATTTT,CASSSLRGGDTQYF
-,TRBJ2-1,-,TRBV30,TGTGCCTGGAGTGTCGAGGTTGAGCAGTTCTTC,CAWSVEVEQFF
-,TRBJ1-2,-,TRBV6-1,TGTGCCAGCAGTGAGCCCTCAAGGGTTGGTAACTATGGCTACACCTTC,CASSEPSRVGNYGYTF
-,TRBJ1-6,-,TRBV5-8,TGTGCCAGCAGCTCGGAGAGCTCCTATAATTCACCCCTCCACTTT,CASSSESSYNSPLHF
once,TRBJ2-7,-,TRBV10-2,TGCGCCAGCAGTGACTGGGGGTCCTACGAGCAGTACTTC,CASSDWGSYEQYF
-,TRBJ2-3,-,TRBV5-4,TGTGCCAGCAGCTTGGCCAGGGGGGGTACAGATACGCAGTATTTT,CASSLARGGTDTQYF
-,TRBJ1-2,-,TRBV6-6,TGTGCCAGCGGGCAGGACTATGGCTACACCTTC,CASGQDYGYTF
-,TRBJ2-1,TRBD1,TRBV15,TGTGCCACCTTCCGGGGGACAGGGGGGCACAATGAGCAGTTCTTC,CATFRGTGGHNEQFF
-,TRBJ1-1,-,TRBV6-6,TGTGCCAGCAGTTTCAGATCCACCCCAAACACTGAAGCTTTCTTT,CASSFRSTPNTEAFF
-,TRBJ2-3,-,TRBV30,TGTGCCTGGGCGGGGTCTGATACGCAGTATTTT,CAWAGSDTQYF
-,TRBJ2-7,-,TRBV12-5,TGTGCTAGTTATCGGGAATTCGAGCAGTACTTC,CASYREFEQYF
-,TRBJ2-5,TRBD1,TRBV5-1,TGCGCCAGCAGCCGGACAGGGCAAGAGACCCAGTACTTC,CASSRTGQETQYF
-,TRBJ2-7,TRBD2,TRBV6-5,TGTGCCAGCAGACCTAGCGGGAGGTCCTCCTACGAGCAGTACTTC,CASRPSGRSSYEQYF
-,TRBJ1-1,-,TRBV7-2,TGTGCCAGCAGCTTATCAAGTATGAACACTGAAGCTTTCTTT,CASSLSSMNTEAFF
-,TRBJ1-6,-,TRBV11-2,TGTGCCAGCAGCTTAGTCAGGGACCACTCACCCCTCCACTTT,CASSLVRDHSPLHF
-,TRBJ1-1,-,TRBV5-1,TGCGCCAGCAGCTTGGAGGGCCGGGCGAGTAACACTGAAGCTTTCTTT,CASSLEGRASNTEAFF
-,TRBJ1-2,TRBD1,TRBV28,TGTGCCAGCAGTCGGACAGGGGAGAGCTATGGCTACACCTTC,CASSRTGESYGYTF
-,TRBJ1-1,-,TRBV10-2,TGCGCCAGCAGTATCCGACAGGTTTTAGGGACTGAAGCTTTCTTT,CASSIRQVLGTEAFF
-,TRBJ2-3,-,TRBV10-3,TGTGCCATCAGTGAGGTGGCAGATACGCAGTATTTT,CAISEVADTQYF
-,TRBJ1-1,-,TRBV18,TGTGCCAGCTCACCGATAACCTTGGGTTTCAACACTGAAGCTTTCTTT,CASSPITLGFNTEAFF
-,TRBJ2-7,-,TRBV7-8,TGTGCCAGCAGCTTTCCCGGCGGGGCCTACGAGCAGTACTTC,CASSFPGGAYEQYF
-,TRBJ1-2,-,TRBV7-2,TGTGCCAGCAGCTTAGAACAGGGAAAGGACTATGGCTACACCTTC,CASSLEQGKDYGYTF
-,TRBJ2-5,-,TRBV25-1,TGTGCCAGCAGTGACCCAGGGAGATGGACCCAGTACTTC,CASSDPGRWTQYF
-,TRBJ2-7,TRBD2,TRBV5-1,TGCGCCAGCGCCCCCCGAGCGGGAGAGGAGGGGGAGCAGTACTTC,CASAPRAGEEGEQYF
-,TRBJ2-7,TRBD2,TRBV19,TGTGCCAGTAGCATGTCAATAGCGGGAGGCTACGAGCAGTACTTC,CASSMSIAGGYEQYF
-,TRBJ1-2,TRBD1,TRBV5-1,TGCGCCAGCAGCTTACCGGGACAGACTGAAAGCGGCTACACCTTC,CASSLPGQTESGYTF